This T cell receptor (beta chain) was found in a study of blood T cell repertoires in COVID-19. This CDR3 has 14 residues. Looked up from germline, CDR1 is LNHDA and CDR2 is SQIVND (reference sequence). The ends were cut back, 3 bases at V and 1 base at J, with 9 bases in the middle. Clones were read by immunoSEQ multiplex PCR, and TCRdb kept only the in-frame ones, dropping some. The data show roughly 80,000 clones, with approximately 80% seen just once and 9% held by the top ten. This sequence joins TRBV19 and TRBJ2-5; D gene unclear. Sequenced: peripheral blood. The receptor was isolated from a human donor in a cohort sampled during active COVID-19. The CDR3 bases are TGTGCCAGTAGTATTCAGTCAACCCAAGAGACCCAGTACTTC. Amino acids: CASSIQSTQETQYF.